These 9 T cell receptor beta chains came from one sample sequenced in a study of blood T cell repertoires in COVID-19. Method: immunoSEQ multiplex PCR; TCRdb's copy keeps in-frame clones and lacks some. The top ten hold 5.5% to 7.5% of the sample, which has about 190,000 clones, roughly 90% seen once. The sample comprised peripheral blood. The origin of the receptors is a man in his forties with acute or convalescent COVID-19.

The gene calls are TRBV10-3 and TRBJ2-1, with D possibly matching TRBD2 (5 bases). Germline lookup yields CDR1 ENHRY and CDR2 SYGVKD. The CDR3 contains 17 residues. Between the trimmed V and J ends, which lost 0 bases and 3 bases, there was a span of 15 bases. In DNA, the CDR3 is TGTGCCATCAGTGAGTCGAATCCTAGCCAAATCTACAATGAGCAGTTCTTC. Translated: CAISESNPSQIYNEQFF.

This rearrangement joins TRBV27 to TRBJ1-1; TRBD1 is a possible D gene (6 bases). CDR3 length: 14 amino acids. The germline CDR1 and CDR2 sequences are MNHEY and SMNVEV (reference sequence). Trimming pared 2 bases from V and 5 bases from J, leaving 12 bases between. The CDR3 DNA sequence: TGTGCCAGCAGTTTAGGGGTCAGGGGTACTGAAGCTTTCTTT. Its protein is CASSLGVRGTEAFF.

The rearrangement links TRBV30 to TRBJ2-7, with D perhaps matching TRBD1 (6 bases). This CDR3 contains 15 residues. V was cut by 0 bases and J by 2 bases, with 14 bases left in between. Germline assignment: CDR1 GTSNPN and CDR2 SVGIG (reference sequence). CDR3 sequence (DNA): TGTGCCTGGAGTGTACTTCAGGGGACCCCCTACGAGCAGTACTTC. Residues: CAWSVLQGTPYEQYF.

V and J are TRBV11-2 and TRBJ1-2; D call uncertain. CDR3 size: 12 residues. Trimming took 4 bases from V and 4 from J, leaving 7 bases between them. Germline loops: CDR1 SGHAT, CDR2 FQNNGV. CDR3 coding DNA: TGTGCCAGCAGCTCCGTATTCTATGGCTACACCTTC. It codes for CASSSVFYGYTF.

J is TRBJ2-5 and V is TRBV6-1; 7 bases are a match to TRBD1. Losses at the gene ends were 3 bases for V and 5 bases for J; bases not matched to a gene: 0. The CDR3 has 12 amino acids. The germline V gene encodes CDR1 MNHNS and CDR2 SASEGT. Here the CDR3 reads CASSDRGETQYF. CDR3 bases: TGTGCCAGCAGTGACAGGGGGGAGACCCAGTACTTC.

This clone occurred once. The chain links TRBV5-4 to TRBJ1-1; D uncertain. From germline, CDR1 is SGHNT and CDR2 YYREEE (reference sequence). V shed 0 bases and J shed 2 bases, with 8 bases lying between them. The CDR3 length is 14 residues. This chain's CDR3 is CASSLGGLNTEAFF. Here the CDR3 DNA reads TGTGCCAGCAGCTTGGGAGGGCTTAACACTGAAGCTTTCTTT.

There are a few counts of this clone. The chain joins TRBV6-1 to TRBJ1-1; D gene unclear. CDR1 and CDR2 from the germline V gene are MNHNS and SASEGT. This CDR3 is built from 13 residues. V lost 2 bases and J 5 bases, leaving 9 bases between the germline ends. CDR3: CASSEWPTTEAFF. The CDR3 nucleotides read TGTGCCAGCAGTGAATGGCCAACAACTGAAGCTTTCTTT.

V is TRBV7-9 and J is TRBJ1-3, with TRBD1 identical over 8 bases. Germline trimming cut 5 bases from V and 2 bases from J; bases unmatched to any gene: 2. The CDR3 is 14 residues long. Germline CDR1 SEHNR, CDR2 FQNEAQ (reference sequence). CDR3 amino acids: CASSLQGAGNTIYF. Written as DNA, the CDR3 is TGTGCCAGCAGCCTACAGGGGGCTGGAAACACCATATATTTT.

The V call is TRBV10-3, the J call TRBJ1-5; the D gene is possibly TRBD1 (6 bases). V dropped 0 bases and J dropped 2 bases, with 8 bases sitting between them. The CDR3 consists of 15 residues. The germline gives CDR1 ENHRY, CDR2 SYGVKD. The CDR3 is CAISESTGGNQPQHF. CDR3 nucleotide sequence: TGTGCCATCAGTGAGTCGACAGGTGGCAATCAGCCCCAGCATTTT.